These 30 T cell receptor beta chains were sequenced from one sample in a study of T cells in Graves' hyperthyroidism and ophthalmopathy. TCR beta CDR3 region amplification was performed from RNA transcripts. First-round RT-PCR with HTBI primers amplified the TCR CDR3 region. TCRdb re-called the multiplex PCR reads through MiXCR, storing one row per CDR3 protein. The sample gives fewer than 350,000 distinct CDR3 sequences, roughly 18% of which show up once; roughly 40% is in the top ten. Specimen: blood. These receptors originate from a middle-aged man with Graves' ophthalmopathy.

This clonotype has at least ten counts. The chain joins TRBV28 to TRBJ2-5, with D perhaps TRBD2 (7 bases). The germline gives CDR1 MDHEN, CDR2 SYDVKM. CDR3 length equals 15 residues. The ends were cut back, 3 bases at V and 5 bases at J, with 16 bases in the middle. The CDR3 loop is CASSLQRGGSETQYF. CDR3 in DNA: TGTGCCAGCAGTTTGCAGAGGGGGGGGAGCGAGACCCAGTACTTC.

This clonotype has a count of ten or more. The V call is TRBV18, the J call TRBJ2-5; 7 bases align to TRBD1. In germline, CDR1 is KGHSH, CDR2 LQKENI. The CDR3 spans 13 residues. With V trimmed by 4 bases and J by 10 bases, 9 bases remained unmatched. CDR3 coding DNA: TGTGCCAGCTCACTCATTCGACAGGGAGACCAGTACTTC. Its translation: CASSLIRQGDQYF.

This clonotype was seen ten or more times. The rearrangement links TRBV2 to TRBJ2-5; 7 bases align to TRBD2. CDR3 length: 16 residues. J lost 0 bases, V lost 4 bases, and 8 bases had no gene match. The V gene's germline CDR1 is SNHLY and CDR2 FYNNEI. Here the CDR3 reads CASSVTGGLYQETQYF. In DNA form, the CDR3 reads TGTGCCAGCAGTGTAACGGGAGGACTGTACCAAGAGACCCAGTACTTC.

This clonotype was detected many times. The junction and the germline gene differ at one end; a read error may be behind it. The chain uses TRBV3-1 and TRBJ2-7; D is possibly TRBD1 (5 bases). The CDR3 extends over 14 amino acids. Germline V gives CDR1 LGHDT, CDR2 YNNKEL (reference sequence). The CDR3 loop reads CASGHPTATYEQYF. The CDR3 DNA reads as TGTGCCAGCGGCCATCCGACAGCGACCTACGAGCAGTACTTC.

The table lists this clonotype with a count of one. The rearrangement links TRBV6-5 to TRBJ2-7; D assignment may be TRBD1 or TRBD2 (6 bases each). Germline-derived CDR1 and CDR2 are MNHEY and SVGAGI. The CDR3 consists of 16 residues. Deletions cut 0 bases from V and 3 bases from J, with 15 bases between. The CDR3 DNA is TGTGCCAGCAGTTACTCGATGGTGAGGGGGGTCTACGAGCAGTACTTC. It translates to CASSYSMVRGVYEQYF.

V is TRBV7-8 and J is TRBJ1-5; possibly TRBD1 for D (5 bases). This CDR3 has 15 amino acids. Germline CDR1 is SGHVS and CDR2 is FQNEAQ. The ends were cut back, 1 base at V and 5 bases at J, with 12 bases in the middle. The chain's CDR3 is CASSLGGVGDQPQHF. DNA for the CDR3: TGTGCCAGCAGCTTAGGAGGGGTAGGGGATCAGCCCCAGCATTTT.

This clonotype was seen at least ten times. The chain uses TRBV5-1 and TRBJ2-7; the D call may be TRBD1 or TRBD2 (6 bases each). Germline V gene sequence: CDR1 SGHRS, CDR2 YFSETQ. The CDR3 sequence is 16 residues long. The V end was cut by 2 bases, the J end by 4 bases, with 19 bases between. The CDR3 DNA is TGCGCCAGCAGCTTTCCTTCTGGGGGGCCTCTTTACGAGCAGTACTTC. It specifies CASSFPSGGPLYEQYF.

This clonotype was counted between two and nine times. The J gene is TRBJ2-7, the V gene TRBV20-1; 8 positions agree with TRBD2. Germline assignment: CDR1 DFQATT and CDR2 SNEGSKA (reference sequence). Germline trimming cut 5 bases from V and 1 base from J; bases unmatched to any gene: 7. The CDR3 spans 14 residues. As DNA, the CDR3 is TGCAGTGCTCGATCCGGGACTAGGTCCTACGAGCAGTACTTC. It encodes CSARSGTRSYEQYF.

The chain carries TRBV19 and TRBJ2-3; tentatively, D is TRBD1 (6 bases). Germline CDR1 LNHDA, CDR2 SQIVND (reference sequence). With 5 bases removed from V and 0 bases from J, the gap between germline ends came to 15 bases. This CDR3 is built from 16 residues. The DNA for the CDR3 is TGTGCCAGTAGTGGGGGCTTCGGGCTTAGCACAGATACGCAGTATTTT. Residues: CASSGGFGLSTDTQYF. The full variable domain, in which reference TRBV19 and TRBJ2-3 provide the parts outside the CDR3, is DGGITQSPKYLFRKEGQNVTLSCEQNLNHDAMYWYRQDPGQGLRLIYYSQIVNDFQKGDIAEGYSVSREKKESFPLTVTSAQKNPTAFYLCASSGGFGLSTDTQYFGPGTRLTVL.

This clonotype was detected only once. Its ends do not fully match the called genes, so a read error is possible. The V and J genes are TRBV6-1 and TRBJ2-1, with 8 positions matching TRBD2. Germline assignment: CDR1 MNHNS and CDR2 SASEGT. The CDR3 is 15 residues long. This CDR3 is CASSPVVAGRNEQFF. In DNA, the CDR3 is TGCGCCAGCAGCCCCGTAGTAGCGGGACGCAATGAGCAGTTCTTC.

The table lists this clonotype with many counts. CDR3 region: CASSEQGLAGRDEQFF. The DNA of the CDR3 is TGTGCCAGCAGTGAACAAGGATTAGCGGGCCGGGATGAGCAGTTCTTC. This chain connects TRBV2 to TRBJ2-1, with 7 nucleotides matching TRBD2. The CDR3 is made up of 16 amino acids. The ends lost 2 bases at V and 8 bases at J; junction bases unmatched: 12. The germline CDR1 and CDR2 sequences are SNHLY and FYNNEI.

The J gene is TRBJ2-3, the V gene TRBV10-3; tentatively, D is TRBD1 (5 bases). Germline lookup yields CDR1 ENHRY and CDR2 SYGVKD. V lost 2 bases, J lost 1 base, and 19 bases lay in between. The CDR3 runs to 18 residues. The CDR3 loop is CAISETTYRSQRTDTQYF. DNA of the CDR3: TGTGCCATCAGTGAGACTACTTACAGGTCGCAACGCACAGATACGCAGTATTTT.

This chain uses TRBV7-9 with TRBJ2-5; a possible D gene is TRBD1 (6 bases). Trimming shortened V by 4 bases and J by 6 bases, and 12 bases separated the two germline ends. CDR3 size: 13 residues. CDR1 and CDR2 (germline): SEHNR, FQNEAQ (reference sequence). The CDR3 reads CASSSGDSKTQYF. DNA of the CDR3: TGTGCCAGCAGCTCAGGGGATTCGAAGACCCAGTACTTC.

The chain has TRBV9 and TRBJ1-6; 7 bases fit TRBD1. This CDR3 has 15 amino acids. V lost 5 bases to trimming and J lost 11 bases; unmatched junction nucleotides: 13. Looked up from germline, CDR1 is SGDLS and CDR2 is YYNGEE. The CDR3 nucleotides read TGTGCCAGCAGTGCCGGGACAGAATATAGACCACCCCTCCACTTT. Translated: CASSAGTEYRPPLHF.

The chain is built from TRBV30 and TRBJ2-2; 12 positions match TRBD2. The CDR3 sequence is 22 residues long. Losses at the gene ends were 2 bases for V and 6 bases for J; bases not matched to a gene: 25. Germline V gene data show CDR1 as GTSNPN and CDR2 as SVGIG (reference sequence). CDR3 DNA sequence: TGTGCCTGGAGTACCCTCCGGACTAGCGGGATGAGGAAAGGGAGATCGGCCGGGGAGCTGTTTTTT. Translating gives CAWSTLRTSGMRKGRSAGELFF.

This clonotype was recorded at least ten times. The chain is built from TRBV20-1 and TRBJ2-1, with D unclear. CDR3 length: 12 residues. Per germline, CDR1 DFQATT and CDR2 SNEGSKA (reference sequence). V lost 2 bases and J 11 bases, leaving 13 bases between the germline ends. CDR3 in DNA: TGCAGTGCTAGATTCTTCGAGCGCCAGCAGTTCTTC. Translated, it gives CSARFFERQQFF.

This clonotype came up many times. This rearrangement joins TRBV20-1 to TRBJ1-1; 8 bases align to TRBD1. Germline CDR1 DFQATT, CDR2 SNEGSKA (reference sequence). The CDR3 totals 12 residues. V was pared by 4 bases and J by 7 bases, with 5 bases of the junction left unmatched. The CDR3: CSATTGGVEAFF. DNA of the CDR3: TGCAGTGCTACTACAGGGGGGGTTGAAGCTTTCTTT.

This clonotype showed up many times. This chain joins TRBV3-1 and TRBJ2-1; no clear D. In germline, CDR1 is LGHDT, CDR2 YNNKEL (reference sequence). V was pared by 1 base and J by 3 bases, with 13 bases between. CDR3 size: 16 residues. The DNA for the CDR3 is TGTGCCAGCAGCCAAGTTCAAAGGACCAGCTACAATGAGCAGTTCTTC. Its translation is CASSQVQRTSYNEQFF.

V usage is TRBV18 and J usage is TRBJ2-7; a weak D match, TRBD1 (7 bases). CDR3 length: 13 residues. Trimming removed 0 bases at V and 7 bases at J, with 10 bases between. CDR1 and CDR2 from the germline V gene are KGHSH and LQKENI. The CDR3 coding sequence is TGTGCCAGCTCACCACCGACAGGGAGGGAGCAGTACTTC. Its protein is CASSPPTGREQYF.

This clonotype occurred a few times. The J gene is TRBJ2-7, the V gene TRBV5-1, with D perhaps given as TRBD1 or TRBD2 (6 bases each). Germline V gives CDR1 SGHRS, CDR2 YFSETQ. Trimming took 2 bases from V and 2 from J, leaving 20 bases between them. CDR3 length: 17 amino acids. In DNA form, the CDR3 reads TGCGCCAGCAGCTTATCCGGGGGCAGGAGGCGAGCCTACGAGCAGTACTTC. It translates to CASSLSGGRRRAYEQYF.

In this sample, this clonotype turned up many times. The chain couples TRBV6-1 to TRBJ1-1; D ambiguous. The V gene's germline CDR1 is MNHNS and CDR2 SASEGT. The V end lost 6 bases, the J end lost 1 base, and 9 bases lay between the germline ends. The CDR3 covers 13 residues. This chain's CDR3 is CASRVTENTEAFF. CDR3 DNA sequence: TGTGCCAGCAGGGTCACAGAGAACACTGAAGCTTTCTTT.

This clonotype was counted at least ten times. The chain carries TRBV27 and TRBJ2-3; a weak D match, TRBD2 (6 bases). The CDR3 runs to 14 residues. Per the germline V gene, CDR1 is MNHEY and CDR2 is SMNVEV (reference sequence). The V gene lost 6 bases and the J gene lost 4 bases, with 14 bases spanning the gap. The CDR3 DNA reads TGTGCCAGCAGATCCCTAGCGATCCCAGATACGCAGTATTTT. Encoded protein: CASRSLAIPDTQYF.

The gene calls are TRBV19 and TRBJ2-2, with D maybe TRBD1 (5 bases). V shed 0 bases and J shed 5 bases, with 10 bases lying between them. The CDR3 totals 15 residues. Germline CDR1 is LNHDA and CDR2 is SQIVND (reference sequence). The CDR3 coding sequence is TGTGCCAGTAGTATAGATCCTGGGGCAACCGGGGAGCTGTTTTTT. Translating gives CASSIDPGATGELFF.

The chain couples TRBV12-3 or TRBV12-4 to TRBJ2-3; a possible D gene is TRBD2 (6 bases). The length of the CDR3 is 15 residues. V shed 8 bases and J shed 2 bases, with 17 bases lying between them. The CDR3 DNA sequence: TGTGCCAGCTCTGGGGCCGGGGGTGCCACAGATACGCAGTATTTT. Protein product: CASSGAGGATDTQYF.

Comments on this clonotype: With a much larger clone just one base away, this may be a read error. The chain links TRBV5-1 to TRBJ2-7; tentatively, D is TRBD1 (6 bases). The V and J ends lost 0 bases and 5 bases respectively, with 12 bases between them. Germline CDR1 is SGHRS and CDR2 is YFSETQ. The CDR3 has 14 residues. The CDR3 coding sequence is TGCGCCAGCAGCTTGGGGTCAGGGGCCCACGAGCAGTACTTC. Translating gives CASSLGSGAHEQYF.

This chain links TRBV5-1 with TRBJ1-1, with TRBD1 matching 8 bases. Germline-derived CDR1 and CDR2 are SGHRS and YFSETQ. This CDR3 region has 17 residues. V lost 0 bases to trimming and J lost 1 base; unmatched junction nucleotides: 8. The CDR3 spells CASSLGQGALRNTEAFF. The CDR3 DNA sequence: TGCGCCAGCAGCTTGGGGCAGGGGGCTTTACGGAACACTGAAGCTTTCTTT.

This clonotype was observed at least ten times. This chain connects TRBV18 to TRBJ1-1, with TRBD1 as a possible D gene (5 bases). With 9 bases removed from V and 6 bases from J, the gap between germline ends came to 17 bases. Germline V gives CDR1 KGHSH, CDR2 LQKENI. The CDR3 is 13 residues long. CDR3 residues: CASTRGYSSEAFF. The CDR3 nucleotides read TGTGCCAGTACAAGGGGATATTCCTCTGAAGCTTTCTTT. Full variable domain (missing parts from reference TRBV18 and TRBJ1-1): NAGVMQNPRHLVRRRGQEARLRCSPMKGHSHVYWYRQLPEEGLKFMVYLQKENIIDESGMPKERFSAEFPKEGPSILRIQQVVRGDSAAYFCASTRGYSSEAFFGQGTRLTVV.

The genes are TRBV7-3 and TRBJ2-3; D may be TRBD2 (6 bases). The CDR3 is 15 amino acids. From germline, CDR1 is SGHTA and CDR2 FQGTGA. V was trimmed by 5 bases and J by 3 bases, leaving 15 bases between them. The chain's CDR3 is CASSQRETGTDTQYF. As DNA, the CDR3 is TGTGCCAGCAGCCAACGGGAGACTGGGACAGATACGCAGTATTTT.

This clonotype has at least ten counts. This chain links TRBV2 with TRBJ2-7; D possibly corresponds to TRBD2 (5 bases). The V gene's germline CDR1 is SNHLY and CDR2 FYNNEI. The length of the CDR3 is 13 residues. Trimming shortened V by 6 bases and J by 2 bases, and 11 bases separated the two germline ends. The CDR3 nucleotides read TGTGCCAGCAGCGCTACTAGTACCTACGAGCAGTACTTC. Translated: CASSATSTYEQYF.

This clonotype has at least ten counts. The chain recombines TRBV5-1 with TRBJ1-2; 10 nucleotides match TRBD1. CDR1 and CDR2 (germline): SGHRS, YFSETQ. The CDR3 runs to 14 residues. After removal of 7 bases from V and 6 bases from J, the junction contained 9 bases not matched to a gene. Written as DNA, the CDR3 is TGCGCCAGCGAACCGACAGGGGGCTCAGATGGCTACACCTTC. This gives the protein CASEPTGGSDGYTF.